A selection of T cell receptor beta chains follows, all from one sample in a study of STAT5B mutations in CD4+ large granular lymphocyte leukemia. The method was immunoSEQ multiplex PCR; TCRdb's version includes in-frame clones alone and lacks a portion of them. Counted here are some 29,000 clones, around 78% occurring once; the ten biggest clones make up about 1%. Sequenced sample: CD4+ T cells from blood buffy coats. All receptors derive from a human donor in good health. CDR3s include the opening cysteine and the closing phenylalanine or tryptophan. Fields, in order: V gene, clone size, D gene, J gene, CDR3 protein. A D gene is named only where the DNA matches it firmly. Part of the rows lack a size; the others show once, few, many or a class for expanded clones.

V gene: TRBV4-1; clone size: few; D gene: NA; J gene: TRBJ1-1; CDR3 protein: CASSFTNTEAFF
V gene: TRBV30; clone size: NA; D gene: NA; J gene: TRBJ1-5; CDR3 protein: CAWSPMSNQPQHF
V gene: TRBV5-1; clone size: NA; D gene: TRBD2; J gene: TRBJ2-4; CDR3 protein: CASSTGLAGAPDIQYF
V gene: TRBV9; clone size: NA; D gene: NA; J gene: TRBJ2-2; CDR3 protein: CASSVAALVLTGELFF
V gene: TRBV7-8; clone size: NA; D gene: TRBD2; J gene: TRBJ2-5; CDR3 protein: CASRGSRETQYF
V gene: TRBV10-3; clone size: NA; D gene: NA; J gene: TRBJ2-4; CDR3 protein: CATSIEGGPDIQYF
V gene: TRBV7-9; clone size: NA; D gene: NA; J gene: TRBJ1-2; CDR3 protein: CASSSGTGISNYGYTF
V gene: TRBV19; clone size: few; D gene: NA; J gene: TRBJ2-2; CDR3 protein: CASSSFTGELFF
V gene: TRBV19; clone size: few; D gene: NA; J gene: TRBJ1-4; CDR3 protein: CASSLRERGEKLFF
V gene: TRBV27; clone size: once; D gene: NA; J gene: TRBJ2-1; CDR3 protein: CASSFFLEHEQFF
V gene: TRBV4-2; clone size: NA; D gene: TRBD2; J gene: TRBJ2-1; CDR3 protein: CASSQELANSYNEQFF
V gene: TRBV19; clone size: NA; D gene: NA; J gene: TRBJ1-5; CDR3 protein: CASSKGRQGNQPQHF
V gene: TRBV28; clone size: once; D gene: NA; J gene: TRBJ1-1; CDR3 protein: CASSFPAWSGDTEAFF
V gene: TRBV2; clone size: NA; D gene: NA; J gene: TRBJ1-5; CDR3 protein: CASSEWGQPQHF
V gene: TRBV1; clone size: NA; D gene: NA; J gene: TRBJ2-5; CDR3 protein: CTSSQGGRETQYF
V gene: TRBV9; clone size: NA; D gene: NA; J gene: TRBJ2-3; CDR3 protein: CASSVGLSYTDTQYF
V gene: TRBV6-1; clone size: NA; D gene: NA; J gene: TRBJ1-6; CDR3 protein: CASSGGFGVKNSPLHF
V gene: TRBV5-6; clone size: NA; D gene: NA; J gene: TRBJ1-5; CDR3 protein: CASSQTPGLSNQPQHF
V gene: TRBV6-6; clone size: NA; D gene: TRBD2; J gene: TRBJ2-5; CDR3 protein: CASSYSTGGSETQYF
V gene: TRBV7-9; clone size: few; D gene: NA; J gene: TRBJ2-7; CDR3 protein: CASSPQFSYEQYF
V gene: TRBV5-1; clone size: few; D gene: NA; J gene: TRBJ1-6; CDR3 protein: CASSLQGGGNSPLHF
V gene: TRBV6-1; clone size: NA; D gene: NA; J gene: TRBJ2-3; CDR3 protein: CAGRGGRSTDTQYF
V gene: TRBV28; clone size: NA; D gene: TRBD2; J gene: TRBJ2-3; CDR3 protein: CASSLVEGTSLTDTQYF
V gene: TRBV10-3; clone size: few; D gene: NA; J gene: TRBJ2-7; CDR3 protein: CAISGQAYEQYF
V gene: TRBV7-2; clone size: NA; D gene: NA; J gene: TRBJ2-2; CDR3 protein: CASSLIQNTGELFF
V gene: TRBV30; clone size: NA; D gene: TRBD2; J gene: TRBJ2-7; CDR3 protein: CAWTLGEVAGGPSTREQYF
V gene: TRBV7-2; clone size: NA; D gene: NA; J gene: TRBJ2-5; CDR3 protein: CASSLSILETQYF
V gene: TRBV18; clone size: few; D gene: NA; J gene: TRBJ1-1; CDR3 protein: CASSPEQTNTEAFF
V gene: TRBV5-5; clone size: NA; D gene: TRBD1; J gene: TRBJ1-1; CDR3 protein: CASSPGQGRTEAFF
V gene: TRBV5-1; clone size: NA; D gene: NA; J gene: TRBJ2-5; CDR3 protein: CASSLGPGAETQYF
V gene: TRBV6-5; clone size: NA; D gene: TRBD1; J gene: TRBJ1-1; CDR3 protein: CASTFRGANTEAFF
V gene: TRBV28; clone size: NA; D gene: NA; J gene: TRBJ2-2; CDR3 protein: CASSFRQENTGELFF
V gene: TRBV7-9; clone size: NA; D gene: NA; J gene: TRBJ2-2; CDR3 protein: CASSSQNVPKETGELFF
V gene: TRBV5-1; clone size: once; D gene: NA; J gene: TRBJ2-7; CDR3 protein: CASSSTGPSYEQHF
V gene: TRBV28; clone size: NA; D gene: NA; J gene: TRBJ2-2; CDR3 protein: CASSDVTGELFF
V gene: TRBV2; clone size: NA; D gene: NA; J gene: TRBJ1-2; CDR3 protein: CASSVRDGYGYTF
V gene: TRBV7-2; clone size: few; D gene: NA; J gene: TRBJ1-1; CDR3 protein: CASSLVGGETEAFF